The source of this TCR beta chain is a study of cytomegalovirus exposure and HLA in healthy donors. The PCR employed 60 Vbeta primers together with 13 Jbeta primers. Here immunoSEQ multiplex PCR was the method, and the copy in TCRdb shows in-frame clones only, minus some. The top ten hold approximately 2.3% of the sample, which has tens of thousands of clones, about 75% seen once. This CDR3 is built from 11 residues. Germline lookup yields CDR1 SNHLY and CDR2 FYNNEI. Trimming cost V 5 bases and J 8 bases, with 7 bases left between them. V and J are TRBV2 and TRBJ2-1, with D possibly being TRBD2 (5 bases). The clonotype was recovered from a man in his forties or fifties in good health and CMV-seronegative. Sequencing was done on a sample of PBMCs. The CDR3 nucleotides are TGTGCCAGCAGTCCACTAGATGAGCAGTTCTTC. Protein: CASSPLDEQFF.